Below are 27 T cell receptor beta chains sequenced from a single sample in a study of blood T cell repertoires in COVID-19. Sequencing was performed with immunoSEQ multiplex PCR; in TCRdb, only in-frame clones are kept and a portion is missing. The profile shows roughly 500,000 clones, approximately 92% of them singletons. Sequencing input: peripheral blood. The receptor set was obtained from a young man with COVID-19, enrolled during active disease.

This clone occurred a few times. The chain employs TRBV29-1 and TRBJ1-2; 10 bases agree with TRBD1. The J segment lost 4 bases and the V segment lost 6 bases, leaving 14 bases of the junction unmatched. The CDR3 is 16 amino acids. Germline loops: CDR1 SQVTM, CDR2 ANQGSEA. CDR3 sequence (DNA): TGCAGCGTCAGAGGGACAGGGGCAACGTTGGGCTATGGCTACACCTTC. Translating gives CSVRGTGATLGYGYTF. The variable domain in full, completed from reference TRBV29-1 and TRBJ1-2, reads SAVISQKPSRDICQRGTSLTIQCQVDSQVTMMFWYRQQPGQSLTLIATANQGSEATYESGFVIDKFPISRPNLTFSTLTVSNMSPEDSSIYLCSVRGTGATLGYGYTFGSGTRLTVV.

This chain joins TRBV4-1 and TRBJ2-2; D uncertain. Germline V gene lookup returns CDR1 MGHRA and CDR2 YSYEKL. V was shortened by 5 bases and J by 5 bases, with 12 bases between the two germline ends. The CDR3 runs 14 residues. The CDR3 is CASSARRGTGELFF. The CDR3 DNA reads as TGCGCCAGCAGCGCCCGTCGAGGAACCGGGGAGCTGTTTTTT.

This clone was counted only a few times. This rearrangement joins TRBV7-7 to TRBJ2-5; TRBD2 agrees at 10 bases. Germline CDR1 is SSHAT and CDR2 is FNYEAQ (reference sequence). This CDR3 has 16 amino acids. The junction had 7 bases not matched to a gene; V was cut back by 1 base and J by 5 bases. CDR3 coding DNA: TGTGCCAGCAGCTTAGGGTCTAGCGGGGGTCGGGAGACCCAGTACTTC. Encoded protein: CASSLGSSGGRETQYF.

The rearrangement uses TRBV21-1 and TRBJ2-7; the table's D gene call, TRBD2, was not cross checked with the DNA. TRBV21-1 is shown as a pseudogene. The CDR3 sequence is 18 residues long. CDR3 nucleotide sequence: TGTGCCAGCAGCCTTCTCTACCAGGCGGGAGGGCCGAGCTACGAGCAGTACTTC. This sequence encodes CASSLLYQAGGPSYEQYF.

The genes are TRBV2 and TRBJ1-5; 7 positions match TRBD1. Germline trimming cut 6 bases from V and 0 bases from J; bases unmatched to any gene: 2. The CDR3 runs 14 residues. Per germline, CDR1 SNHLY and CDR2 FYNNEI. CDR3 residues: CASSRTGSNQPQHF. CDR3 coding DNA: TGTGCCAGCAGCCGGACAGGTAGCAATCAGCCCCAGCATTTT.

This clone was found a few times. This rearrangement joins TRBV2 to TRBJ2-3; D unresolved. The germline CDR1 and CDR2 sequences are SNHLY and FYNNEI. V dropped 4 bases and J dropped 1 base, with 9 bases sitting between them. The CDR3 has 14 amino acids. The CDR3 loop reads CASSARWGTDTQYF. In DNA, the CDR3 is TGTGCCAGCAGTGCCAGGTGGGGCACAGATACGCAGTATTTT.

This clone was recorded a few times. The chain couples TRBV5-1 to TRBJ2-5; 7 nucleotides line up with TRBD1. CDR3 size: 14 residues. Germline trimming cut 4 bases from V and 4 bases from J; bases unmatched to any gene: 7. The germline V gene has CDR1 SGHRS and CDR2 YFSETQ. This CDR3 reads CASSPGAGGETQYF. The CDR3 bases are TGCGCCAGCAGCCCAGGGGCAGGGGGAGAGACCCAGTACTTC.

J is TRBJ1-4 and V is TRBV2; 9 positions agree with TRBD1. Germline CDR1 and CDR2: SNHLY and FYNNEI. The J segment lost 5 bases and the V segment lost 4 bases, leaving 5 bases of the junction unmatched. This CDR3 spans 15 amino acids. The CDR3 spells CASSGTGGPNEKLFF. For the CDR3, the DNA is TGTGCCAGCAGTGGCACAGGGGGCCCAAATGAAAAACTGTTTTTT. Full variable domain (outside the CDR3, taken from reference TRBV2 and TRBJ1-4): EPEVTQTPSHQVTQMGQEVILRCVPISNHLYFYWYRQILGQKVEFLVSFYNNEISEKSEIFDDQFSVERPDGSNFTLKIRSTKLEDSAMYFCASSGTGGPNEKLFFGSGTQLSVL.

V gene TRBV9 combines with J gene TRBJ2-2; 8 bases are shared with TRBD1. The CDR3 contains 14 residues. With V trimmed by 3 bases and J by 6 bases, 4 bases remained unmatched. Looked up from germline, CDR1 is SGDLS and CDR2 is YYNGEE. CDR3 nucleotides: TGTGCCAGCAGCGGGACAGGGAATCCCGGGGAGCTGTTTTTT. This sequence encodes CASSGTGNPGELFF.

The chain joins TRBV4-1 to TRBJ1-1; TRBD1 matches 12 bases. V gave up 1 base and J gave up 11 bases; unmatched junction bases: 5. In germline, CDR1 is MGHRA, CDR2 YSYEKL. The CDR3 totals 14 residues. CDR3 sequence reads: CASSQAGTGGAAFF. The DNA of the CDR3 is TGCGCCAGCAGCCAAGCAGGGACAGGGGGCGCGGCTTTCTTT.

The gene calls are TRBV5-1 and TRBJ2-5; 9 nucleotides match TRBD2. Germline CDR1 and CDR2: SGHRS and YFSETQ. The CDR3 totals 17 residues. Trimming cost V 0 bases and J 1 base; bases outside gene matches: 7. The CDR3 sequence is CASSLVILAGIQETQYF. CDR3 bases: TGCGCCAGCAGCTTGGTTATCCTAGCGGGAATCCAAGAGACCCAGTACTTC.

This clone was counted once. The V gene is TRBV2, the J gene TRBJ1-2, with D uncertain. The CDR3 is 10 residues long. V lost 9 bases and J lost 6, with 8 bases in between. Germline lookup yields CDR1 SNHLY and CDR2 FYNNEI. CDR3 sequence reads: CASKLNGYTF. The CDR3 coding sequence is TGTGCCAGTAAACTCAATGGCTACACCTTC.

The chain has TRBV5-1 and TRBJ2-7; 7 bases are a match to TRBD1. The CDR3 spans 15 residues. CDR1 SGHRS and CDR2 YFSETQ come from the germline V gene. The J segment lost 2 bases and the V segment lost 1 base, leaving 6 bases of the junction unmatched. CDR3 DNA: TGCGCCAGCAGCTTGACGTGGGACAGCCCCTACGAGCAGTACTTC. This sequence encodes CASSLTWDSPYEQYF.

The chain has TRBV5-1 and TRBJ1-4; D is possibly TRBD1 (6 bases). The CDR3 is made up of 12 amino acids. V was clipped by 9 bases and J by 8 bases, with 14 bases between them. Germline CDR1 is SGHRS and CDR2 is YFSETQ. The CDR3 protein is CATRGEGEKLFF. The CDR3 nucleotides read TGCGCCACCAGGGGAGAGGGAGAAAAACTGTTTTTT. Supplemented by reference TRBV5-1 and TRBJ1-4, the full variable domain reads KAGVTQTPRYLIKTRGQQVTLSCSPISGHRSVSWYQQTPGQGLQFLFEYFSETQRNKGNFPGRFSGRQFSNSRSEMNVSTLELGDSALYLCATRGEGEKLFFGSGTQLSVL.

The table lists this clone with a count of one. The genes are TRBV5-1 and TRBJ1-4, with 7 bases fitting TRBD1. V shed 0 bases and J 4 bases; nucleotides not matched to a gene: 9. The CDR3 is 17 residues long. Germline CDR1 is SGHRS and CDR2 is YFSETQ. The CDR3 DNA follows: TGCGCCAGCAGCTTGGGCCTCGGGACAGCCTATAATGAAAAACTGTTTTTT. Residues: CASSLGLGTAYNEKLFF.

V gene TRBV24-1 combines with J gene TRBJ2-1; D is possibly TRBD1 (6 bases). CDR1 is KGHDR and CDR2 is SFDVKD in the germline V gene. This CDR3 is 15 amino acids long. Trimming took off 4 bases at V and 5 bases at J, with 14 bases between the two ends. The CDR3 protein is CATSDPPDRHNEQFF. The CDR3 region has the DNA TGTGCCACCAGTGACCCTCCCGACAGGCACAATGAGCAGTTCTTC.

The chain carries TRBV13 and TRBJ2-1, with 11 positions matching TRBD2. The V gene's germline CDR1 is PRHDT and CDR2 FYEKMQ (reference sequence). The CDR3 is made up of 15 amino acids. The junction had 13 bases not matched to a gene; V was cut back by 8 bases and J by 10 bases. The CDR3 nucleotides read TGTGCCAGCCTCCTGGGGCTAGCGGGGGGTGTCGAGCAGTTCTTC. Translating gives CASLLGLAGGVEQFF.

In DNA form, the CDR3 reads TGTGCCAGCAGCAACAGGAGGGGTCGGGATAATTCACCCCTCCACTTT. It codes for CASSNRRGRDNSPLHF. The rearrangement links TRBV6-6 to TRBJ1-6; a weak D match, TRBD1 (5 bases). CDR1 MNHNY and CDR2 SVGAGI come from the germline V gene (reference sequence). Trimming took 6 bases from V and 5 from J, leaving 17 bases between them. This CDR3 has 16 amino acids.

V is TRBV18 and J is TRBJ2-7, with 11 bases lining up with TRBD2. V shed 4 bases and J 2 bases; nucleotides not matched to a gene: 10. The CDR3 spans 17 residues. CDR1 is KGHSH, CDR2 LQKENI, per germline. The CDR3 coding sequence is TGTGCCAGCTCACTGCCGGGCCTAGCGGGAGGTACCTACGAGCAGTACTTC. Its protein is CASSLPGLAGGTYEQYF.

The rearrangement links TRBV29-1 to TRBJ2-7; no clear D gene. The CDR3 has 13 residues. V was shortened by 3 bases and J by 4 bases, with 13 bases between the two germline ends. In germline, CDR1 is SQVTM, CDR2 ANQGSEA. The DNA of the CDR3 is TGCAGCGTTGATGGCAGTAACGGGTACGAGCAGTACTTC. Its translation: CSVDGSNGYEQYF.

The chain links TRBV6-5 to TRBJ2-7; tentatively, D is TRBD2 (5 bases). Per the germline V gene, CDR1 is MNHEY and CDR2 is SVGAGI. Deletions cut 6 bases from V and 0 bases from J, with 15 bases between. The CDR3 consists of 15 residues. CDR3 in DNA: TGTGCCAGCAGGAATCGTGGAGCGGCCTCCTACGAGCAGTACTTC. Amino acids: CASRNRGAASYEQYF.

The chain links TRBV6-5 to TRBJ2-7; 10 nucleotides match TRBD2. CDR3 length equals 14 residues. The V segment lost 5 bases and the J segment 0 bases; nucleotides outside the gene matches: 1. Germline loops: CDR1 MNHEY, CDR2 SVGAGI. The CDR3 is CASSLAGVSYEQYF. The CDR3, as DNA: TGTGCCAGCAGTCTAGCGGGGGTCTCCTACGAGCAGTACTTC.

The CDR3 here is CASSETTSGDGELFF. DNA of the CDR3: TGCGCCAGCAGTGAGACGACTAGCGGGGACGGGGAGCTGTTTTTT. The chain recombines TRBV10-1 with TRBJ2-2, with 11 nucleotides matching TRBD2. The CDR3 contains 15 residues. Trimming cost V 2 bases and J 7 bases; bases outside gene matches: 3. Per the germline V gene, CDR1 is WNHNN and CDR2 is SYGVQD (reference sequence).

The chain combines TRBV5-1 with TRBJ2-7, with D possibly matching TRBD2 (5 bases). The germline V gene encodes CDR1 SGHRS and CDR2 YFSETQ. The V and J ends lost 4 bases and 0 bases respectively, with 14 bases between them. This CDR3 comprises 15 residues. The CDR3, as DNA: TGCGCCAGCAGCCCGTCGGACTTTGTCTCCTACGAGCAGTACTTC. It yields the protein CASSPSDFVSYEQYF. The variable domain in full, with the rest retrieved from reference TRBV5-1 and TRBJ2-7, is KAGVTQTPRYLIKTRGQQVTLSCSPISGHRSVSWYQQTPGQGLQFLFEYFSETQRNKGNFPGRFSGRQFSNSRSEMNVSTLELGDSALYLCASSPSDFVSYEQYFGPGTRLTVT.

This chain connects TRBV14 to TRBJ2-5, with TRBD2 matching over 14 bases. V lost 0 bases and J lost 6; bases outside the gene matches: 3. CDR3 length equals 16 residues. Germline lookup yields CDR1 SGHDN and CDR2 FVKESK. In DNA form, the CDR3 reads TGTGCCAGCAGCCAAGATCGGACTAGCGGGAGGCAGACCCAGTACTTC. Translated: CASSQDRTSGRQTQYF.

The V gene is TRBV27, the J gene TRBJ2-1, with 7 nucleotides matching TRBD2. The V segment lost 3 bases and the J segment 0 bases; nucleotides outside the gene matches: 8. Germline V gene data show CDR1 as MNHEY and CDR2 as SMNVEV (reference sequence). There are 17 residues in the CDR3. This CDR3 reads CASSFQSGTYSYNEQFF. Written as DNA, the CDR3 is TGTGCCAGCAGTTTCCAGAGCGGGACTTACTCCTACAATGAGCAGTTCTTC.

Concerning this clone: The sample has other DNA sequences that encode this CDR3 too. The chain combines TRBV12-3 or TRBV12-4 with TRBJ2-7; D remains ambiguous. The V gene lost 5 bases and the J gene lost 2 bases, with 4 bases spanning the gap. The CDR3 runs to 11 residues. The CDR3 loop is CASSRAYEQYF. CDR3 bases: TGTGCCAGCAGTCGCGCCTACGAGCAGTACTTC.